This T cell receptor (beta chain) derives from a study of T cell responses to AZD1222 COVID-19 vaccine. Whole-study results and caveats: Unmutated variant regions reportedly attract nearly half of all spike-specific TCRs. The CD4 TCRs associated with vaccination extended across spike and predominated at 160-218 and 743-854.

Notes on this clone: Its antigen is still unknown.

TCRdb's copy holds only in-frame clones and misses some; the assay was immunoSEQ multiplex PCR. The table lists about 150,000 clones, approximately 92% of them singletons, with around 2.3% in the top ten. Trimming shortened V by 8 bases and J by 4 bases, and 9 bases separated the two germline ends. Germline loops: CDR1 SNHLY, CDR2 FYNNEI. The CDR3 totals 12 residues. This clonotype was sampled from an adult in good health. The material was peripheral blood, obtained on day 0 of AZD1222 vaccination. The chain couples TRBV2 to TRBJ2-1; a weak D match, TRBD1 (5 bases). Here the CDR3 reads CASRREYNEQFF. DNA of the CDR3: TGTGCCAGCCGCAGGGAATACAATGAGCAGTTCTTC. Together with reference TRBV2 and TRBJ2-1, the CDR3 gives the full variable domain: EPEVTQTPSHQVTQMGQEVILRCVPISNHLYFYWYRQILGQKVEFLVSFYNNEISEKSEIFDDQFSVERPDGSNFTLKIRSTKLEDSAMYFCASRREYNEQFFGPGTRLTVL.